This TCR beta chain was identified in a study of long-term antiretroviral therapy in people with HIV. Germline assignment: CDR1 LNHDA and CDR2 SQIVND (reference sequence). The junction had 6 bases not matched to a gene; V was cut back by 6 bases and J by 2 bases. CDR3 length: 14 residues. Until DNA extraction, the samples held between roughly 1-10 million cryopreserved PBMC. This clone appeared a few times. Survey level was the resolution at which the v3.0 immunoSEQ assay ran. Generated by immunoSEQ multiplex PCR, the TCRdb table keeps only in-frame clones and is missing some. This sample carries thousands of clones, around 70% of them seen once, and the ten largest clones take roughly 7.5%.

This chain connects TRBV19 to TRBJ2-5; TRBD1 matches at 7 bases. The clonotype comes from a man aged 18 to 29 with HIV. Sequences were derived from unsorted PBMCs, sampled 0.1 years before starting antiretroviral therapy. The DNA of the CDR3 is TGTGCCAGTAGAATGCAACAGGGGCAAGAGACCCAGTACTTC. Translation: CASRMQQGQETQYF. Supplemented by reference TRBV19 and TRBJ2-5, the full variable domain reads DGGITQSPKYLFRKEGQNVTLSCEQNLNHDAMYWYRQDPGQGLRLIYYSQIVNDFQKGDIAEGYSVSREKKESFPLTVTSAQKNPTAFYLCASRMQQGQETQYFGPGTRLLVL.